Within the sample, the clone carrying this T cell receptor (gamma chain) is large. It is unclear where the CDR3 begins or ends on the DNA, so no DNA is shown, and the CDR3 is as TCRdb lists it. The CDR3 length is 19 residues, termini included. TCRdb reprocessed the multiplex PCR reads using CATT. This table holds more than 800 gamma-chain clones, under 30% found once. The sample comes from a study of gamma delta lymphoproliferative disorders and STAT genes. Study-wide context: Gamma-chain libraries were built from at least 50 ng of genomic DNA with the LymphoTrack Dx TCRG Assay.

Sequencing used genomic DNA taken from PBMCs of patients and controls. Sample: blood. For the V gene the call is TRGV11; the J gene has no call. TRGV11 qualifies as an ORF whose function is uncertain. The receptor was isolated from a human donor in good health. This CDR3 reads CTTVPAGLANPRIDYKKLF.